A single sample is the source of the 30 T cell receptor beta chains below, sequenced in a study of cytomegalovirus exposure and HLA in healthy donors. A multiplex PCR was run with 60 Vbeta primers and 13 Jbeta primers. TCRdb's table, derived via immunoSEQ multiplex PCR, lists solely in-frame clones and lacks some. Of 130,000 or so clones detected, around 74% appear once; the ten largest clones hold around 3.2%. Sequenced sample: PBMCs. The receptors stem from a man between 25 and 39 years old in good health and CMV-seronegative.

The CDR3 loop is CASSRLQGNTEAFF. In DNA, the CDR3 is TGTGCCAGCTCACGACTACAGGGCAACACTGAAGCTTTCTTT. The rearrangement links TRBV18 to TRBJ1-1, with D perhaps matching TRBD1 (6 bases). Germline lookup yields CDR1 KGHSH and CDR2 LQKENI. The CDR3 consists of 14 residues. V dropped 4 bases and J dropped 2 bases, with 11 bases sitting between them.

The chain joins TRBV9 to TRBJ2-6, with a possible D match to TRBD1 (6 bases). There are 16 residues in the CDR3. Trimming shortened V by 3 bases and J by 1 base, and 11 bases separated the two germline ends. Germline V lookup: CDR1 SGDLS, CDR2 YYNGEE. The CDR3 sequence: CASSEDSTSGANVLTF. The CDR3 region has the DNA TGTGCCAGCAGCGAGGACAGCACATCTGGGGCCAACGTCCTGACTTTC.

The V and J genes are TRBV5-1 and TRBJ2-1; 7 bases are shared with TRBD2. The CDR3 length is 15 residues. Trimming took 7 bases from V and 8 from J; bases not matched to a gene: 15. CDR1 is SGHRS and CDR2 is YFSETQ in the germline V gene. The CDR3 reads CASALWGGRVDEQFF. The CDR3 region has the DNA TGCGCCAGCGCCCTGTGGGGGGGGAGGGTGGATGAGCAGTTCTTC.

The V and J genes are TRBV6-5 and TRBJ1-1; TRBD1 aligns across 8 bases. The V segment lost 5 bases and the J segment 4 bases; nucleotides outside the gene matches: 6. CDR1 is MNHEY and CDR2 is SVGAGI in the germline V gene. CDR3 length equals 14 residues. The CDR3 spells CASSLGTGFTEAFF. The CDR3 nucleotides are TGTGCCAGCAGTCTCGGGACAGGATTCACTGAAGCTTTCTTT.

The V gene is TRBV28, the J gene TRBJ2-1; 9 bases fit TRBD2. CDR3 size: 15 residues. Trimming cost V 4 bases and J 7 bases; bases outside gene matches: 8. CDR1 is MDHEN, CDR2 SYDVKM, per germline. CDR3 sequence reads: CASSSQREDVNEQFF. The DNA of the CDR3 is TGTGCCAGCAGTTCTCAGCGGGAGGATGTGAATGAGCAGTTCTTC.

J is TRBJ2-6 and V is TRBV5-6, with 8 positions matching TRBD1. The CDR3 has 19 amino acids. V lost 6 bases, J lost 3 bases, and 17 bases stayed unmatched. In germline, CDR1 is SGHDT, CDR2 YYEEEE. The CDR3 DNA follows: TGTGCCAGCAACCTATACTGGGACAGGCGGTTGGGTGGGGCCAACGTCCTGACTTTC. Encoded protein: CASNLYWDRRLGGANVLTF.

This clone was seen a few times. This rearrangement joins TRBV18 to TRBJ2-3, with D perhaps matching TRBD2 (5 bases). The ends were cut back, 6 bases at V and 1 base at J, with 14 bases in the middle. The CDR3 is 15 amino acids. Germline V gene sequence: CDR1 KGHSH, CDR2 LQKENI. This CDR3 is CASSPTRAGTDTQYF. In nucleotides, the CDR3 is TGTGCCAGCTCTCCGACGAGGGCGGGCACAGATACGCAGTATTTT.

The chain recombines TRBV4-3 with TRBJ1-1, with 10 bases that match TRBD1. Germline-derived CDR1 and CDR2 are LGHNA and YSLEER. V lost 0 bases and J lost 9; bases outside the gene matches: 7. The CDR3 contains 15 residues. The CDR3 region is CASSQDHGTGVKAFF. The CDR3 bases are TGCGCCAGCAGCCAAGATCACGGGACAGGGGTAAAAGCTTTCTTT.

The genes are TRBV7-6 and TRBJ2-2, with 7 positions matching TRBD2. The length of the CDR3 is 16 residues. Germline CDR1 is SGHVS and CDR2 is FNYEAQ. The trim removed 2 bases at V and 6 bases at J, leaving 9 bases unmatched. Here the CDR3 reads CASSLKAGRLAGELFF. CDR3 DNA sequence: TGTGCCAGCAGCTTAAAAGCGGGAAGGTTGGCCGGGGAGCTGTTTTTT.

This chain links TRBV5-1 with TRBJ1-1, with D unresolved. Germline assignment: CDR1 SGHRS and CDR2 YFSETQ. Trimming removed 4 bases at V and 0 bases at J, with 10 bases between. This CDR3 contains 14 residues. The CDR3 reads CASSPATVNTEAFF. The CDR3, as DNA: TGCGCCAGCAGCCCCGCTACGGTGAACACTGAAGCTTTCTTT. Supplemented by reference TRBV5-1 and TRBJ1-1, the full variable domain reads KAGVTQTPRYLIKTRGQQVTLSCSPISGHRSVSWYQQTPGQGLQFLFEYFSETQRNKGNFPGRFSGRQFSNSRSEMNVSTLELGDSALYLCASSPATVNTEAFFGQGTRLTVV.

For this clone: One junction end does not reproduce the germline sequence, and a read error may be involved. DNA of the CDR3: TGTGCTAGCAGCTTAAGACAGCCTAGCTCCTACAATGAGCAGTTCTTC. Translating it yields CASSLRQPSSYNEQFF. The chain combines TRBV7-7 with TRBJ2-1; D is perhaps TRBD1 (5 bases). The CDR3 loop spans 16 amino acids. Germline values: CDR1 SSHAT, CDR2 FNYEAQ (reference sequence).

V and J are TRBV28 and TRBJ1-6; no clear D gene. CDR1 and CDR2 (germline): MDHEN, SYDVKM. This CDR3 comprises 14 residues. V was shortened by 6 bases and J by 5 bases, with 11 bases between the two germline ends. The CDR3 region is CASRRAGNNSPLHF. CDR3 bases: TGTGCCAGCAGGCGGGCGGGAAATAATTCACCCCTCCACTTT.

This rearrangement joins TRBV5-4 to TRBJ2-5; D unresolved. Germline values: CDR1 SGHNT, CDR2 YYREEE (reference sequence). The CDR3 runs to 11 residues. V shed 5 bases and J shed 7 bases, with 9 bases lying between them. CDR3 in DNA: TGTGCCAGCAGTGCGGATGGGACCCAGTACTTC. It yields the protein CASSADGTQYF.

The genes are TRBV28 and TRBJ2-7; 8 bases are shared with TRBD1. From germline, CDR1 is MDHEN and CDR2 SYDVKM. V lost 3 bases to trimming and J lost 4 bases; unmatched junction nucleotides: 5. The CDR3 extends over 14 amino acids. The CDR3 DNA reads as TGTGCCAGCAGTTTCAGGGACAGGATATACGAGCAGTACTTC. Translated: CASSFRDRIYEQYF.

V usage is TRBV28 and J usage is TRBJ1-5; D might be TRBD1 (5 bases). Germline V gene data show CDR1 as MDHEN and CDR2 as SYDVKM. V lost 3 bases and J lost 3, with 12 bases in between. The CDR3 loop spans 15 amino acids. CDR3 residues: CASSFVQVSNQPQHF. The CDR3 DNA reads TGTGCCAGCAGTTTCGTACAGGTCTCCAATCAGCCCCAGCATTTT.

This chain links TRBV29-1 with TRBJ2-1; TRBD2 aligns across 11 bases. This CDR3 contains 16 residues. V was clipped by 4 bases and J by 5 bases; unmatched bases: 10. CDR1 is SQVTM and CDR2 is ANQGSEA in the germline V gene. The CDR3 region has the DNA TGCAGCGTTGCGGGTGTGACTAGCGGGACAAACAATGAGCAGTTCTTC. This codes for CSVAGVTSGTNNEQFF.

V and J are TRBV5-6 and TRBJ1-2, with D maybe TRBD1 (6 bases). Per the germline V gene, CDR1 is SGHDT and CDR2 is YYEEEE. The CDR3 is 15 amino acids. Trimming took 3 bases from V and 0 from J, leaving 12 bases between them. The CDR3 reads CASSSPDRTNYGYTF. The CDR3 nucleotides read TGTGCCAGCAGCTCCCCGGACAGAACTAACTATGGCTACACCTTC.

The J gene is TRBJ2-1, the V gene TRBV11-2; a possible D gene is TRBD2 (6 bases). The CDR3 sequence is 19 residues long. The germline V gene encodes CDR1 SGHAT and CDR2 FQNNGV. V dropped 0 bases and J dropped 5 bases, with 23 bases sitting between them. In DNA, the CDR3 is TGTGCCAGCAGCTTAGATCGCGCGGAGGGTGGAGGGTACCACAATGAGCAGTTCTTC. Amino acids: CASSLDRAEGGGYHNEQFF.

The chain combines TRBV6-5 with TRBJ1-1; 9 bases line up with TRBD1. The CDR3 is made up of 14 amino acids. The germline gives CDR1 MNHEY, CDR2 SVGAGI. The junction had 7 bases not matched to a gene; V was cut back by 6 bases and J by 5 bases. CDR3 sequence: CASSEQGALTEAFF. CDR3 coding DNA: TGTGCCAGCAGCGAACAGGGGGCGTTAACTGAAGCTTTCTTT.

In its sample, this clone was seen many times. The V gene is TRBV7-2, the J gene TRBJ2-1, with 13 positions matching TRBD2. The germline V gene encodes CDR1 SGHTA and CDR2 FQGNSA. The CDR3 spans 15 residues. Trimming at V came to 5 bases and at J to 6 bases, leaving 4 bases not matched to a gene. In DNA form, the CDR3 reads TGTGCCAGCAGCGGTACTAGCGGGAGGGCCAATGAGCAGTTCTTC. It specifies CASSGTSGRANEQFF.

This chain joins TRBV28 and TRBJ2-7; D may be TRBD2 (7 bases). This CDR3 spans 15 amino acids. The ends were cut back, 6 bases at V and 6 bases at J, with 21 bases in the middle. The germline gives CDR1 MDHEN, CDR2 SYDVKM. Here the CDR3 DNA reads TGTGCCAGCAGACTACAGGGAGGGGCGGCTGGCGAGCAGTACTTC. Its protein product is CASRLQGGAAGEQYF.

DNA of the CDR3: TGTGCCAGTAGCACCCGGACAGGGGGGTCGAGTCAGCCCCAGCATTTT. Its translation is CASSTRTGGSSQPQHF. The rearrangement uses TRBV19 and TRBJ1-5; 10 bases agree with TRBD1. Looked up from germline, CDR1 is LNHDA and CDR2 is SQIVND (reference sequence). V gave up 6 bases and J gave up 6 bases; unmatched junction bases: 11. This CDR3 has 16 amino acids.

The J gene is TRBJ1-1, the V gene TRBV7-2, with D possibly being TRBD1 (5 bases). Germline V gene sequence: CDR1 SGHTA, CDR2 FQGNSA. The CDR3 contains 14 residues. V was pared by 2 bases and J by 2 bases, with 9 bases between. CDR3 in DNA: TGTGCCAGCAGCTTATACAGGCAAAACACTGAAGCTTTCTTT. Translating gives CASSLYRQNTEAFF.

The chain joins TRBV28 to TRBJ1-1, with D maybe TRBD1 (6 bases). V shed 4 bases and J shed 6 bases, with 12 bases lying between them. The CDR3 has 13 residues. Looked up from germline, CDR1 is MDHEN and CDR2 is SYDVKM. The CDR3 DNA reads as TGTGCCAGCAGTTCCCGACAGGCAGCTGAAGCTTTCTTT. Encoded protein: CASSSRQAAEAFF.

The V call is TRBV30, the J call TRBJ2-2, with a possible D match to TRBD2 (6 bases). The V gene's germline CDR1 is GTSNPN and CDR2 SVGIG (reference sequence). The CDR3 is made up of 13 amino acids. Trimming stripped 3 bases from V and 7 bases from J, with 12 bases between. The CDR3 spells CAWSPGAGGELFF. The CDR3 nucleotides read TGTGCCTGGAGCCCAGGAGCGGGCGGGGAGCTGTTTTTT.

The CDR3 coding sequence is TGTGCCAGCTCCGACTTAAGCGGAGTTGAGACAGATACGCAGTATTTT. It is translated as CASSDLSGVETDTQYF. The rearrangement links TRBV18 to TRBJ2-3; weak D call: TRBD2 (5 bases). CDR3 size: 16 residues. CDR1 and CDR2 (germline): KGHSH, LQKENI. Trimming stripped 6 bases from V and 3 bases from J, with 19 bases between.

For the CDR3, the DNA is TGTGCCAGCAGGAGTAGGGAGAGGGTCATGAACACTGAAGCTTTCTTT. Translating gives CASRSRERVMNTEAFF. The gene calls are TRBV7-9 and TRBJ1-1; D remains unclear. Germline V lookup: CDR1 SEHNR, CDR2 FQNEAQ (reference sequence). Deletions cut 6 bases from V and 0 bases from J, with 17 bases between. The CDR3 extends over 16 amino acids.

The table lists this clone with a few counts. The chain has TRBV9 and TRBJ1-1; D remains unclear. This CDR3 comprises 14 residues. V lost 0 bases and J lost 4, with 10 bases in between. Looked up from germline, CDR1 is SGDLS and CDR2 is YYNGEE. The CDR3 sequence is CASSVEREFTEAFF. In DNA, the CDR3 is TGTGCCAGCAGCGTAGAAAGAGAATTCACTGAAGCTTTCTTT.

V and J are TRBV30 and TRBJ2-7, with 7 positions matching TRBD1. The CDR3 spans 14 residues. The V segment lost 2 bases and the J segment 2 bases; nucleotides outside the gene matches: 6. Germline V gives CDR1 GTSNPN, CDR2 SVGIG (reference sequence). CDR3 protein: CAWSYRQGPYEQYF. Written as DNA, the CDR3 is TGTGCCTGGAGTTATAGACAGGGTCCCTACGAGCAGTACTTC.

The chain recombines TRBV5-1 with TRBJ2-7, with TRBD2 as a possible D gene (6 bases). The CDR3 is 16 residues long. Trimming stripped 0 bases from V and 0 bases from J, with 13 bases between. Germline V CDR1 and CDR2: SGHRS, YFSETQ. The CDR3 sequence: CASSLAGGEYSYEQYF. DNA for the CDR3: TGCGCCAGCAGCTTGGCAGGAGGGGAATACTCCTACGAGCAGTACTTC.